Reported below is one T cell receptor beta chain. The data belong to a study of blood T cell repertoires in COVID-19. Study-wide background: PBMCs, B-cell-depleted T cells, or T cells provided the cDNA or gDNA that made up the material.

This CDR3 region has 14 residues. Germline V gives CDR1 LNHDA, CDR2 SQIVND (reference sequence). The V segment lost 8 bases and the J segment 4 bases; nucleotides outside the gene matches: 11. How the authors handled the data: Quantification of nucleated cells was approximated via reference gene primer amplification. The protocol was immunoSEQ multiplex PCR, while the TCRdb copy is restricted to in-frame clones and leaves out a portion. V, J and clone size are taken as reported in that table, and D and trimming were inferred from the DNA itself. The table records roughly 68,000 clones, 85% to 90% of them present only once.

V and J are TRBV19 and TRBJ2-7; TRBD1 aligns across 7 bases. The sequence came from an elderly woman with active COVID-19. The sequenced sample was peripheral blood. The DNA for the CDR3 is TGTGCCAGTGGAGTAACAGGGGCGGTATACGAGCAGTACTTC. It yields the protein CASGVTGAVYEQYF.